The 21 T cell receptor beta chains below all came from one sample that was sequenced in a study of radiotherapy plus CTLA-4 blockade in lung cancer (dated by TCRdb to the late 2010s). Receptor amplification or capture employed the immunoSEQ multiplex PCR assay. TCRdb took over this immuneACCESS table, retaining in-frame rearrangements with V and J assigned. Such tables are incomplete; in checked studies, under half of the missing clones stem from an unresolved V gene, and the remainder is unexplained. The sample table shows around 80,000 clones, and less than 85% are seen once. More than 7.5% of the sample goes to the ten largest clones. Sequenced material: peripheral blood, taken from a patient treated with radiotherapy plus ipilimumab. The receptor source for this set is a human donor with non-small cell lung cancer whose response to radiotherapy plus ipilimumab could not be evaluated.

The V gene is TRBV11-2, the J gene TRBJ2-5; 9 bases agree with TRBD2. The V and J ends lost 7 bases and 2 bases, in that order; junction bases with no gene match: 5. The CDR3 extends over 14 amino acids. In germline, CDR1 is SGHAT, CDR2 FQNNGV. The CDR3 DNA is TGTGCCAGCACCGAGGCGGGGGGGCAAGAGACCCAGTACTTC. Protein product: CASTEAGGQETQYF.

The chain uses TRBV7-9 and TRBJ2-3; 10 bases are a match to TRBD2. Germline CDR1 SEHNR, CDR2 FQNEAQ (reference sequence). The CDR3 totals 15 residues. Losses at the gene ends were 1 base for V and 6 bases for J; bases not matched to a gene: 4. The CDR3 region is CASSLGGLAWDTQYF. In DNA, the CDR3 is TGTGCCAGCAGCTTAGGGGGACTAGCGTGGGATACGCAGTATTTT.

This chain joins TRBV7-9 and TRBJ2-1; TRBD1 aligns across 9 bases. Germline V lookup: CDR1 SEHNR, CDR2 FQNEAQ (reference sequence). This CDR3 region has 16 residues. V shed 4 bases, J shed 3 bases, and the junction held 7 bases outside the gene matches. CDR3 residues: CASSSYRGRDYNEQFF. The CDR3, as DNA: TGTGCCAGCAGCTCGTACAGGGGGCGCGACTACAATGAGCAGTTCTTC.

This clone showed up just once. The CDR3 region is CASSGLAGWHEQFF. Here the CDR3 DNA reads TGTGCCAGCAGCGGACTAGCGGGATGGCATGAGCAGTTCTTC. V is TRBV9 and J is TRBJ2-1; 11 positions agree with TRBD2. The CDR3 extends over 14 amino acids. V shed 3 bases, J shed 8 bases, and the junction held 4 bases outside the gene matches. Germline CDR1 reads SGDLS; CDR2 reads YYNGEE.

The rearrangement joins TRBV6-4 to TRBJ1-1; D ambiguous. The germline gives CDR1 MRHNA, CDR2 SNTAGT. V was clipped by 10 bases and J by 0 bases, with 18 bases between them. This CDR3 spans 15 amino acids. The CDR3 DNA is TGTGCCACCCCAAGTGTGCGGGGTCTGAACACTGAAGCTTTCTTT. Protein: CATPSVRGLNTEAFF.

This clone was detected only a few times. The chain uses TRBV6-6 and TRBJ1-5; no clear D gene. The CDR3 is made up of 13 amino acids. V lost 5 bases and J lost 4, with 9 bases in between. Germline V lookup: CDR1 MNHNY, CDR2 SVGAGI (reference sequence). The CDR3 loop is CASSATENQPQHF. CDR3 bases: TGTGCCAGCAGTGCAACCGAGAATCAGCCCCAGCATTTT.

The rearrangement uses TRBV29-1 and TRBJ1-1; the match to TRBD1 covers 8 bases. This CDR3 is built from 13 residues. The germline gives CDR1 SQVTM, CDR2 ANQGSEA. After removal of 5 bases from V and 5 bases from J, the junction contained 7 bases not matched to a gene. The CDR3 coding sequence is TGCAGCGTTCTGACAGGGGAGGGAACTGAAGCTTTCTTT. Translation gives CSVLTGEGTEAFF.

The CDR3 bases are TGTGCCAGCAGCCTCCGGGTAACGAACACTGAAGCTTTCTTT. Its translation: CASSLRVTNTEAFF. V and J are TRBV9 and TRBJ1-1; D uncertain. The CDR3 extends over 14 amino acids. Germline V CDR1 and CDR2: SGDLS, YYNGEE. V lost 4 bases to trimming and J lost 1 base, with 11 bases between them.

CDR3 residues: CASSLWQDNEKLFF. The DNA for the CDR3 is TGTGCCAGCAGCCTTTGGCAGGATAATGAAAAACTGTTTTTT. This chain connects TRBV28 to TRBJ1-4; the D is unclear. The CDR3 has 14 residues. Between the trimmed V and J ends, which lost 6 bases and 4 bases, there was a span of 12 bases. Germline CDR1 is MDHEN and CDR2 is SYDVKM. Full variable domain (outside the CDR3, taken from reference TRBV28 and TRBJ1-4): DVKVTQSSRYLVKRTGEKVFLECVQDMDHENMFWYRQDPGLGLRLIYFSYDVKMKEKGDIPEGYSVSREKKERFSLILESASTNQTSMYLCASSLWQDNEKLFFGSGTQLSVL.

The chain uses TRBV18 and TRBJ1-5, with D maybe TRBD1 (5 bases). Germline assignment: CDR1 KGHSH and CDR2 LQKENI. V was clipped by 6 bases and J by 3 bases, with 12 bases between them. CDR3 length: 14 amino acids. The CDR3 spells CASSPTANNQPQHF. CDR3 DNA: TGTGCCAGCTCCCCGACAGCAAACAATCAGCCCCAGCATTTT.

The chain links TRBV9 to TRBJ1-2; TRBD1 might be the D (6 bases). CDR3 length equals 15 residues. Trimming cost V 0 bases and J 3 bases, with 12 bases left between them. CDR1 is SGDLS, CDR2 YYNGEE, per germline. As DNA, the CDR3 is TGTGCCAGCAGCGTAGTCCCAGGGGCGTACTATGGCTACACCTTC. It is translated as CASSVVPGAYYGYTF.

The CDR3, as DNA: TGTGCCAGCACCTCCGGAAGTCCGAGGGAGGGGGAGGGATTGAACACTGAAGCTTTCTTT. It specifies CASTSGSPREGEGLNTEAFF. The V call is TRBV13, the J call TRBJ1-1; tentatively, D is TRBD1 (6 bases). V was clipped by 7 bases and J by 0 bases, with 30 bases between them. This CDR3 comprises 20 residues. Germline-derived CDR1 and CDR2 are PRHDT and FYEKMQ (reference sequence). The full variable domain, completed using reference TRBV13 and TRBJ1-1, is AAGVIQSPRHLIKEKRETATLKCYPIPRHDTVYWYQQGPGQDPQFLISFYEKMQSDKGSIPDRFSAQQFSDYHSELNMSSLELGDSALYFCASTSGSPREGEGLNTEAFFGQGTRLTVV.

For the CDR3, the DNA is TGTGCCAGCAGCTTGGTTTCCGTCAGCACAGATACGCAGTATTTT. Translated: CASSLVSVSTDTQYF. The V and J genes are TRBV5-6 and TRBJ2-3, with no clear D. The CDR3 runs to 15 residues. V was trimmed by 0 bases and J by 0 bases, leaving 8 bases between them. Germline values: CDR1 SGHDT, CDR2 YYEEEE.

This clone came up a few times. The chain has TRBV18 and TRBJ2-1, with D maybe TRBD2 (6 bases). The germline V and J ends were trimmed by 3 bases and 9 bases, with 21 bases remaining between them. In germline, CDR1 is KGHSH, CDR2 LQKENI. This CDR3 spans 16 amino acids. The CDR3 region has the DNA TGTGCCAGCTCACCTACCCAAACGGGACTCGTCGGTGAGCAGTTCTTC. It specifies CASSPTQTGLVGEQFF. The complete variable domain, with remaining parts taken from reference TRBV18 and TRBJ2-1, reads NAGVMQNPRHLVRRRGQEARLRCSPMKGHSHVYWYRQLPEEGLKFMVYLQKENIIDESGMPKERFSAEFPKEGPSILRIQQVVRGDSAAYFCASSPTQTGLVGEQFFGPGTRLTVL.

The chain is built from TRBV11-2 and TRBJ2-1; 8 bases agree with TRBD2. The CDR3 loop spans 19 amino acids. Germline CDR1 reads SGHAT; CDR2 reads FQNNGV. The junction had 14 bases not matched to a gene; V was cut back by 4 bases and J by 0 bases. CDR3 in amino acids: CASSSHKGLGLSSYNEQFF. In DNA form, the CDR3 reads TGTGCCAGCAGCTCTCACAAGGGACTAGGTTTAAGCTCCTACAATGAGCAGTTCTTC.

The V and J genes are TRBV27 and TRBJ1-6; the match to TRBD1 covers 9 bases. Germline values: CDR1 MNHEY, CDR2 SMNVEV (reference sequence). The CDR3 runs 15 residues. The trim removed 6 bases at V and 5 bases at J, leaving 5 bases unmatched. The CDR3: CASRTGGLDNSPLHF. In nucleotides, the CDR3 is TGTGCCAGCAGGACAGGGGGTCTCGATAATTCACCCCTCCACTTT.

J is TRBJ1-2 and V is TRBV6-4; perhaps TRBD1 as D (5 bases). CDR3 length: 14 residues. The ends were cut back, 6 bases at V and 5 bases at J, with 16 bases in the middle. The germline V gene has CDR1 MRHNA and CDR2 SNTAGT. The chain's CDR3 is CASSMGPSGYGYTF. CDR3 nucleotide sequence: TGTGCCAGCAGCATGGGGCCTTCAGGGTATGGCTACACCTTC.

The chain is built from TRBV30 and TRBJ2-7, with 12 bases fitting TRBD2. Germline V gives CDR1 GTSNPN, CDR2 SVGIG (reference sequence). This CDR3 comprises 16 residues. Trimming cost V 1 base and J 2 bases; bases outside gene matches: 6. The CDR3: CAWSDELAGGTYEQYF. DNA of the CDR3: TGTGCCTGGAGTGATGAACTAGCGGGGGGAACCTACGAGCAGTACTTC.

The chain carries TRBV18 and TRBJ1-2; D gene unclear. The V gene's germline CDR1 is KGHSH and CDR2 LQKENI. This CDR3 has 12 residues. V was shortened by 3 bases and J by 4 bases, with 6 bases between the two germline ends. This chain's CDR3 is CASSPRGYGYTF. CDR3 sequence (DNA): TGTGCCAGCTCACCGCGGGGCTATGGCTACACCTTC.

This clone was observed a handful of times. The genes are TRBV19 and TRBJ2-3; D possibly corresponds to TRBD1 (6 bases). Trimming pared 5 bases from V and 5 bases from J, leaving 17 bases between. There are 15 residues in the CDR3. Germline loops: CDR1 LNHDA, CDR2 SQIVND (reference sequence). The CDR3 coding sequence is TGTGCCAGTAGTGGGCGGGCAGGGGTAGAAGATACGCAGTATTTT. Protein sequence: CASSGRAGVEDTQYF.

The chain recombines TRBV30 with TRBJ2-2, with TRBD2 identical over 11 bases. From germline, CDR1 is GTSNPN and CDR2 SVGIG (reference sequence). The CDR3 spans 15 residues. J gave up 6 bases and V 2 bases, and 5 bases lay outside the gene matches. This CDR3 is CAWSRVAGGAGELFF. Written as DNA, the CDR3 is TGTGCCTGGAGTCGGGTAGCGGGGGGGGCCGGGGAGCTGTTTTTT.